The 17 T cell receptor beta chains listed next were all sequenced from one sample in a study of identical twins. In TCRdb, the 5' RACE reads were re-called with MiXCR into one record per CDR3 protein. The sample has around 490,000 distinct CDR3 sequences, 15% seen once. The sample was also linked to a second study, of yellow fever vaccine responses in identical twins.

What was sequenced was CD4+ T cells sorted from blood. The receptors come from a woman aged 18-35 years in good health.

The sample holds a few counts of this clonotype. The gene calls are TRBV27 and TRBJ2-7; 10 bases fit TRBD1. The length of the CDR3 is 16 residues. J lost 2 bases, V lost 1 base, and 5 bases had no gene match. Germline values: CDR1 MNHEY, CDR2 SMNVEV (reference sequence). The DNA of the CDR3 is TGTGCCAGCAGTTTATTGGGGGACAGGGGAACCTACGAGCAGTACTTC. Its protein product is CASSLLGDRGTYEQYF.

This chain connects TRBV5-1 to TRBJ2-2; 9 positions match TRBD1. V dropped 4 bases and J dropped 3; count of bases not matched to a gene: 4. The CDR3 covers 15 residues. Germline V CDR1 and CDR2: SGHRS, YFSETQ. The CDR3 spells CASSQGQGDTGELFF. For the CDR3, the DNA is TGCGCCAGCAGCCAGGGACAGGGAGACACCGGGGAGCTGTTTTTT.

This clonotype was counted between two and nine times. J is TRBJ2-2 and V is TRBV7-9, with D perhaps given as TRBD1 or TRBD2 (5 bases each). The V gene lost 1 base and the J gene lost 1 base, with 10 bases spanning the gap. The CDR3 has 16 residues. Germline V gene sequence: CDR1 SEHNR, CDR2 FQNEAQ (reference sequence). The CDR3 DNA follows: TGTGCCAGCAGCTTAGGTTTGGGACGGAACACCGGGGAGCTGTTTTTT. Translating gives CASSLGLGRNTGELFF.

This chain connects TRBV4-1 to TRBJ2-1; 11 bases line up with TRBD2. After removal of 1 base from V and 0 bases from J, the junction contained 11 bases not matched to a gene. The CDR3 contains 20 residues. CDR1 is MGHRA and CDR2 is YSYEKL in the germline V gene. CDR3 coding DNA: TGCGCCAGCAGCCAAGTTTCTGGGACTAGCGGATCTCGCTCCTACAATGAGCAGTTCTTC. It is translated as CASSQVSGTSGSRSYNEQFF.

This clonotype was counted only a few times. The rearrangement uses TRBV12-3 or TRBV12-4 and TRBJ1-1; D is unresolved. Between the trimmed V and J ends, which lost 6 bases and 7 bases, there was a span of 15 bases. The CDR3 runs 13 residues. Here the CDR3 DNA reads TGTGCCAGCAGCTCGTCTGTAGGCATTGAAGCTTTCTTT. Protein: CASSSSVGIEAFF.

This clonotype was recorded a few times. This chain's CDR3 is CASSLVGPTYEQYF. The CDR3, as DNA: TGTGCCAGCAGTTTGGTAGGCCCAACCTACGAGCAGTACTTC. The chain links TRBV12-3 or TRBV12-4 to TRBJ2-7; no firm D call. This CDR3 has 14 residues. V lost 3 bases, J lost 2 bases, and 11 bases lay in between.

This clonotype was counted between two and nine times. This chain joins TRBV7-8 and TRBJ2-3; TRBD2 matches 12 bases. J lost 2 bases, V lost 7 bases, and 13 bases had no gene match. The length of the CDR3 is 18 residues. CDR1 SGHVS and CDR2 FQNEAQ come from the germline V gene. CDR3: CASTYSPRTSGVTDTQYF. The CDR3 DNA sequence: TGTGCCAGCACCTACAGCCCCCGGACTAGCGGGGTCACAGATACGCAGTATTTT.

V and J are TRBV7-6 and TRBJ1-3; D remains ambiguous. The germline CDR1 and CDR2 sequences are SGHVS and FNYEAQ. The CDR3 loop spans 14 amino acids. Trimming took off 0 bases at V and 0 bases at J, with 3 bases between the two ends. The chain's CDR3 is CASSLANSGNTIYF. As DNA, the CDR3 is TGTGCCAGCAGCTTAGCAAACTCTGGAAACACCATATATTTT. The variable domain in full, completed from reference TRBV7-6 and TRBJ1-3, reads GAGVSQSPRYKVTKRGQDVALRCDPISGHVSLYWYRQALGQGPEFLTYFNYEAQQDKSGLPNDRFSAERPEGSISTLTIQRTEQRDSAMYRCASSLANSGNTIYFGEGSWLTVV.

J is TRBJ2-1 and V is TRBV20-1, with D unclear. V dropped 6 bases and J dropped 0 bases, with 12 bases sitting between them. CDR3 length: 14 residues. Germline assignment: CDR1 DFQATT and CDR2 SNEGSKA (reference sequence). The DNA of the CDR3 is TGCAGTGCGAGCGCCGGGCCCTCCTACAATGAGCAGTTCTTC. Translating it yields CSASAGPSYNEQFF.

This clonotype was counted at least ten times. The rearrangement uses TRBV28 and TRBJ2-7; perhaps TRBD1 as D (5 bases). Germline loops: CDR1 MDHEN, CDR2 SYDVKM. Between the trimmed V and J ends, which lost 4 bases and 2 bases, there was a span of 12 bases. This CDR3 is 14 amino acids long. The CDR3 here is CASSSEDRPYEQYF. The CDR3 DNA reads TGTGCCAGCAGTTCAGAAGACAGACCCTACGAGCAGTACTTC.

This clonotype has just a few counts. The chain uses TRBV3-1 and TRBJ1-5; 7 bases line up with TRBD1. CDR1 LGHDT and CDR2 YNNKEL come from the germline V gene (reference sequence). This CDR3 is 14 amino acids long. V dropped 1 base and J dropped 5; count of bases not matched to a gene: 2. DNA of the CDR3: TGTGCCAGCAGCCAAGGGGACAGATATCAGCCCCAGCATTTT. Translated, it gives CASSQGDRYQPQHF.

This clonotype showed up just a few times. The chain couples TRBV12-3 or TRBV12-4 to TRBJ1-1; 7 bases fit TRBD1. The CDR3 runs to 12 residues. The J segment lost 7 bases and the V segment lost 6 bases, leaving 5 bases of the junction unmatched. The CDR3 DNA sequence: TGTGCCAGCAGGGTGGGGACAGTTGAAGCTTTCTTT. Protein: CASRVGTVEAFF.

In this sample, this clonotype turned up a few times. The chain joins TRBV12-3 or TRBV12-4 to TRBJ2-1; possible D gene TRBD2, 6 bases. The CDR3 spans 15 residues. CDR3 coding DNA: TGTGCTAGAGGGGTCGCGGGAATCTCCTACAATGAGCAGTTCTTC. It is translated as CARGVAGISYNEQFF.

DNA for the CDR3: TGCGCCAGCAGCCGCGACAGGGCGGGAGACGAGCAGTACTTC. Amino acids: CASSRDRAGDEQYF. The chain couples TRBV5-1 to TRBJ2-7, with D perhaps matching TRBD1 or TRBD2 (7 bases each). The CDR3 spans 14 residues. The V gene lost 4 bases and the J gene lost 5 bases, with 16 bases spanning the gap. Germline CDR1 is SGHRS and CDR2 is YFSETQ. The full variable domain, rest sourced from reference TRBV5-1 and TRBJ2-7, is KAGVTQTPRYLIKTRGQQVTLSCSPISGHRSVSWYQQTPGQGLQFLFEYFSETQRNKGNFPGRFSGRQFSNSRSEMNVSTLELGDSALYLCASSRDRAGDEQYFGPGTRLTVT.

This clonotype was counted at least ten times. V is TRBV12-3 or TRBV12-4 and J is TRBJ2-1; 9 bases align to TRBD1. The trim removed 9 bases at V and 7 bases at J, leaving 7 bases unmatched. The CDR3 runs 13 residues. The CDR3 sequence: CASFRDRANEQFF. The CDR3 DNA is TGTGCCAGTTTCCGGGACAGGGCGAATGAGCAGTTCTTC.

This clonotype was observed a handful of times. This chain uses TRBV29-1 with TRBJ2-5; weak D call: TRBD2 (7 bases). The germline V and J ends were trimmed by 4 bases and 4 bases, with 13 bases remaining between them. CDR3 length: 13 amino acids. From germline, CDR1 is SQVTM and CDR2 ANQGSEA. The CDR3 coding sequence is TGCAGCGTTGTTGGGGGGGCGGGAGAGACCCAGTACTTC. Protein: CSVVGGAGETQYF.

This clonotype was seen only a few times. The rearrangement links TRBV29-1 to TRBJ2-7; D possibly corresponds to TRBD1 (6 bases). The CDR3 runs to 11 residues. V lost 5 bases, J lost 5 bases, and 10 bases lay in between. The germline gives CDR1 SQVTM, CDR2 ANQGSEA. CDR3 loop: CSVRQGNEQYV. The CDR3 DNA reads TGCAGCGTTCGCCAGGGGAACGAGCAGTACGTC.